The 8 T cell receptor beta chains presented below share a single source sample, sequenced in a study of T cells expressing NK-cell markers. TCRdb processed the 5' RACE reads again and assigns one entry to each CDR3 protein, with no DNA. This repertoire includes around 140,000 distinct CDR3 sequences. Sequencing was carried out using blood T cells: a sorted CD56 or NKG2C T cell subset, CD4+ or CD8+ T cells, or bulk PBMC T cells (not recorded which). The receptors come from a man between 18 and 29 years old in good health.

The V gene is TRBV4-3, the J gene TRBJ1-4; TCRdb names TRBD1, which stays unverified in the absence of DNA. Looked up from germline, CDR1 is LGHNA and CDR2 is YSLEER. The CDR3 consists of 14 residues. The CDR3 here is CASSARGGDEKLFF.

The rearrangement joins TRBV5-1 to TRBJ1-1; TCRdb calls TRBD1, which cannot be checked without DNA. CDR1 SGHRS and CDR2 YFSETQ come from the germline V gene. The CDR3 loop spans 15 amino acids. CDR3 amino acids: CASSLGFQGDTEAFF.

The chain has TRBV10-3 and TRBJ2-3; TCRdb picks TRBD2, but there is no DNA to check that call. CDR1 ENHRY and CDR2 SYGVKD come from the germline V gene. The CDR3 has 17 residues. This CDR3 reads CAISDLREGRIADTQYF.

This rearrangement joins TRBV11-1 to TRBJ2-1; lacking DNA, the TRBD2 call made by TCRdb goes unchecked. Germline-derived CDR1 and CDR2 are SGHAT and FQDESV (reference sequence). The length of the CDR3 is 19 residues. CDR3 sequence: CASSLPSSGHLSSYNEQFF.

The rearrangement uses TRBV6-6 and TRBJ2-1; the D gene TCRdb calls, TRBD1, cannot be checked with no DNA. CDR1 is MNHNY, CDR2 SVGAGI, per germline (reference sequence). CDR3 length: 11 residues. Here the CDR3 reads CASGPGGEQFF.

The J gene is TRBJ2-5, the V gene TRBV4-1; TCRdb calls TRBD1, which cannot be checked without DNA. The V gene's germline CDR1 is MGHRA and CDR2 YSYEKL. The CDR3 extends over 14 amino acids. CDR3 loop: CASSQAGPQETQYF.

CDR3 protein: CASSLGTWQFF. This sequence joins TRBV7-9 and TRBJ2-1; without DNA, the TCRdb call of TRBD1 cannot be checked. The CDR3 contains 11 residues. Per the germline V gene, CDR1 is SEHNR and CDR2 is FQNEAQ (reference sequence).

The J gene is TRBJ2-7, the V gene TRBV4-1; the D gene TCRdb calls, TRBD1, cannot be checked with no DNA. The CDR3 totals 15 residues. The germline CDR1 and CDR2 sequences are MGHRA and YSYEKL. Here the CDR3 reads CASSQGSGPNYEQYF.